The 15 T cell receptor beta chains below come from one sample, sequenced in a study of shared clonotypes between healthy human individuals. Using immunoSEQ multiplex PCR, the repertoire was profiled, and TCRdb retains in-frame clones only, with some absent. This sample yields 950,000 to 1,200,000 clones, of which around 77% are seen a single time; about 0.94% belongs to the top ten. Source material: memory CD4+ T cells from PBMCs. Subset given: CD45RA-negative fraction. The source of these receptors is a man between 18 and 29 years old in good health. Some clones in this sample may be carry-over from other donors' samples.

This chain uses TRBV4-2 with TRBJ2-7; D perhaps matches TRBD2 (6 bases). V shed 0 bases and J shed 5 bases, with 14 bases lying between them. The V gene's germline CDR1 is LGHNA and CDR2 YNFKEQ. The CDR3 spans 15 residues. The CDR3 region is CASSQEGGGIHEQYF. The CDR3 DNA sequence: TGTGCCAGCAGCCAAGAGGGAGGAGGGATCCACGAGCAGTACTTC.

The rearrangement links TRBV11-2 to TRBJ1-1; possible D gene TRBD1, 6 bases. The CDR3 has 14 amino acids. V was cut by 4 bases and J by 2 bases, with 11 bases left in between. Germline V gene data show CDR1 as SGHAT and CDR2 as FQNNGV. CDR3 residues: CASSSQGHNTEAFF. The CDR3 nucleotides read TGTGCCAGCAGCTCTCAGGGGCACAACACTGAAGCTTTCTTT.

CDR3 region: CASSAGQGGYEQYF. Written as DNA, the CDR3 is TGCGCCAGCAGCGCCGGACAGGGTGGCTACGAGCAGTACTTC. V gene TRBV5-1 combines with J gene TRBJ2-7, with TRBD1 matching 8 bases. J lost 3 bases, V lost 4 bases, and 6 bases had no gene match. This CDR3 is built from 14 residues. Germline-derived CDR1 and CDR2 are SGHRS and YFSETQ.

As for this clone: The identical CDR3 is also encoded by other nucleotide sequences in the sample. This sequence joins TRBV2 and TRBJ1-2, with 8 bases fitting TRBD1. The V gene's germline CDR1 is SNHLY and CDR2 FYNNEI. V was pared by 6 bases and J by 5 bases, with 8 bases of the junction left unmatched. The length of the CDR3 is 14 residues. CDR3 coding DNA: TGTGCCAGCAGAACCGGGACAGGAGATTATGGCTACACCTTC. It specifies CASRTGTGDYGYTF.

The chain is built from TRBV28 and TRBJ1-3, with 8 positions matching TRBD1. V dropped 3 bases and J dropped 0; count of bases not matched to a gene: 7. Germline-derived CDR1 and CDR2 are MDHEN and SYDVKM. The CDR3 is 17 amino acids. CDR3 protein: CASSFVAGGYSGNTIYF. The CDR3 DNA is TGTGCCAGCAGTTTCGTAGCAGGGGGCTACTCTGGAAACACCATATATTTT.

The rearrangement links TRBV6-1 to TRBJ2-7, with D maybe TRBD2 (6 bases). There are 13 residues in the CDR3. The germline CDR1 and CDR2 sequences are MNHNS and SASEGT. The V and J ends lost 8 bases and 6 bases respectively, with 17 bases between them. Written as DNA, the CDR3 is TGTGCCAGCCGCGGGGTGAATGCGGGCGAGCAGTACTTC. This sequence encodes CASRGVNAGEQYF.

A note on this clone: The sample carries other DNA sequences with the same CDR3. The chain couples TRBV5-1 to TRBJ2-1; D not resolved. From germline, CDR1 is SGHRS and CDR2 YFSETQ. V was cut by 0 bases and J by 2 bases, with 9 bases left in between. This CDR3 contains 15 residues. DNA for the CDR3: TGCGCCAGCAGCTTGGAGGGCGGAACCTACAATGAGCAGTTCTTC. This translates into CASSLEGGTYNEQFF.

This clone showed up just once. CDR3 in DNA: TGTGCCAGCAGCCTCCCCCTCGCACTATACGAGCAGTACTTC. Its translation is CASSLPLALYEQYF. This chain joins TRBV28 and TRBJ2-7; D is ambiguous. V was cut by 6 bases and J by 4 bases, with 16 bases left in between. In germline, CDR1 is MDHEN, CDR2 SYDVKM. This CDR3 region has 14 residues.

J is TRBJ1-4 and V is TRBV27, with TRBD1 identical over 7 bases. CDR3 size: 15 residues. With V trimmed by 6 bases and J by 0 bases, 4 bases remained unmatched. The germline V gene has CDR1 MNHEY and CDR2 SMNVEV (reference sequence). CDR3 residues: CASRSGTATNEKLFF. CDR3 bases: TGTGCCAGCAGATCTGGGACAGCAACTAATGAAAAACTGTTTTTT.

The table lists this clone with a count of one. The V call is TRBV25-1, the J call TRBJ2-2; 9 bases line up with TRBD2. V shed 0 bases and J 4 bases; nucleotides not matched to a gene: 6. In germline, CDR1 is MGHDK, CDR2 SYGVNS. This CDR3 region has 17 residues. CDR3 nucleotides: TGTGCCAGCAGTGAATACTTAGCGGGAGTTTCCACCGGGGAGCTGTTTTTT. Translating gives CASSEYLAGVSTGELFF.

V is TRBV5-5 and J is TRBJ2-7; tentatively, D is TRBD1 (6 bases). CDR1 and CDR2 (germline): SGHKS, YYEKEE (reference sequence). This CDR3 is 13 amino acids long. V was pared by 0 bases and J by 6 bases, with 10 bases between. CDR3 amino acids: CASSLAARGEQYF. Written as DNA, the CDR3 is TGTGCCAGCAGCTTGGCCGCCAGGGGCGAGCAGTACTTC.

This chain uses TRBV21-1 with TRBJ2-2; TRBD2, the table's D call, was not compared with the DNA. TRBV21-1 is a known pseudogene. The CDR3 spans 16 residues. This chain's CDR3 is CASSKTYHRETGELFF. The CDR3 DNA sequence: TGTGCCAGCAGCAAAACCTATCATCGGGAAACCGGGGAGCTGTTTTTT.

The chain couples TRBV7-9 to TRBJ2-7, with 9 nucleotides matching TRBD1. The CDR3 runs to 15 residues. Unmatched junction bases numbered 8, after V lost 4 bases and J lost 4 bases. Germline loops: CDR1 SEHNR, CDR2 FQNEAQ (reference sequence). CDR3 sequence reads: CASSSPHRGRYEQYF. Here the CDR3 DNA reads TGTGCCAGCAGCTCCCCACACAGGGGGCGGTACGAGCAGTACTTC. Looking up the rest from reference TRBV7-9 and TRBJ2-7 gives the full variable domain: DTGVSQNPRHKITKRGQNVTFRCDPISEHNRLYWYRQTLGQGPEFLTYFQNEAQLEKSRLLSDRFSAERPKGSFSTLEIQRTEQGDSAMYLCASSSPHRGRYEQYFGPGTRLTVT.

The chain uses TRBV30 and TRBJ1-5; 7 bases match TRBD1. Trimming removed 0 bases from V and 7 bases from J; junction bases left unmatched: 9. This CDR3 is built from 15 residues. Germline V CDR1 and CDR2: GTSNPN, SVGIG (reference sequence). The CDR3 DNA follows: TGTGCCTGGAGTGTATGGGAGGGGGCCCGCCAGCCCCAGCATTTT. Its protein product is CAWSVWEGARQPQHF.

The chain is built from TRBV5-1 and TRBJ1-1, with D possibly matching TRBD1 (5 bases). The germline CDR1 and CDR2 sequences are SGHRS and YFSETQ. The V and J ends lost 1 base and 1 base respectively, with 11 bases between them. This CDR3 has 15 residues. CDR3 loop: CASSLLGQSNTEAFF. CDR3 nucleotide sequence: TGCGCCAGCAGCTTGCTTGGACAATCGAACACTGAAGCTTTCTTT.